These 31 T cell receptor beta chains were sequenced from one sample in a study of early T cells in non-severe SARS-CoV-2 infection. TCRdb analysed the 5' RACE reads with MiXCR anew, one entry per CDR3 protein. The sample carries 25,000 to 30,000 distinct CDR3 sequences, 5% to 6.5% recorded once. Material: whole blood. These receptors were taken from an adult who was a healthcare worker with PCR-confirmed SARS-CoV-2 infection or an uninfected control (not recorded which).

Ten or more counts support this clonotype. CDR3 in amino acids: CASSYPLWGQGAGSNQPQHF. The CDR3 DNA reads TGTGCCAGCAGTTACCCTCTTTGGGGACAGGGGGCTGGTAGCAATCAGCCCCAGCATTTT. The chain employs TRBV6-2 or TRBV6-3 and TRBJ1-5, with 12 nucleotides matching TRBD1. With V trimmed by 2 bases and J by 0 bases, 11 bases remained unmatched. The CDR3 loop spans 20 amino acids. CDR1 is MNHEY, CDR2 SVGEGT, per germline.

This clonotype was seen repeatedly, ten times or more. This sequence joins TRBV20-1 and TRBJ1-5; TRBD1 agrees at 7 bases. The V gene end was trimmed by 2 bases and the J gene end by 10 bases; junction bases not matched to a gene: 14. The CDR3 sequence is 15 residues long. Germline loops: CDR1 DFQATT, CDR2 SNEGSKA (reference sequence). The CDR3 region has the DNA TGCAGTGCTAGAAGCAGGGCAGGGGGGGTACAACCCCAGCATTTT. Its protein product is CSARSRAGGVQPQHF.

Only a few counts were recorded for this clonotype. V and J are TRBV6-5 and TRBJ1-1, with 7 bases matching TRBD1. Germline V lookup: CDR1 MNHEY, CDR2 SVGAGI. Trimming at V came to 6 bases and at J to 2 bases, leaving 6 bases not matched to a gene. This CDR3 contains 14 residues. The DNA for the CDR3 is TGTGCCAGCAGACTCGGGACAGAAAACACTGAAGCTTTCTTT. This gives the protein CASRLGTENTEAFF.

This clonotype was observed a handful of times. This rearrangement joins TRBV29-1 to TRBJ2-1; D is ambiguous. Trimming pared 0 bases from V and 0 bases from J, leaving 9 bases between. The CDR3 is made up of 15 amino acids. CDR1 is SQVTM, CDR2 ANQGSEA, per germline. The CDR3 DNA sequence: TGCAGCGTTGAAGACGAGGTGAGCTCCTACAATGAGCAGTTCTTC. This codes for CSVEDEVSSYNEQFF.

This clonotype has at least ten counts. The chain recombines TRBV5-1 with TRBJ2-1; 10 bases fit TRBD2. The CDR3 has 15 residues. The ends lost 0 bases at V and 6 bases at J; junction bases unmatched: 3. CDR1 and CDR2 from the germline V gene are SGHRS and YFSETQ. The CDR3 sequence: CASSLVLAGANEQFF. As DNA, the CDR3 is TGCGCCAGCAGCTTGGTCCTAGCGGGAGCCAATGAGCAGTTCTTC.

The J gene is TRBJ2-7, the V gene TRBV3-1; 9 bases line up with TRBD1. The germline V gene encodes CDR1 LGHDT and CDR2 YNNKEL (reference sequence). V gave up 1 base and J gave up 8 bases; unmatched junction bases: 12. This CDR3 has 16 amino acids. As DNA, the CDR3 is TGTGCCAGCAGCCAAGCTTTTGACAGGGGGAGCGGCAAGCAGTACTTC. Protein product: CASSQAFDRGSGKQYF.

This clonotype was detected ten times or more. The gene calls are TRBV29-1 and TRBJ2-1; D remains ambiguous. Deletions cut 4 bases from V and 2 bases from J, with 6 bases between. The V gene's germline CDR1 is SQVTM and CDR2 ANQGSEA. This CDR3 is 12 amino acids long. The CDR3 DNA sequence: TGCAGCGTTGGAGGACCCTACAATGAGCAGTTCTTC. Residues: CSVGGPYNEQFF.

The chain links TRBV27 to TRBJ2-5; 12 bases line up with TRBD1. This CDR3 has 17 residues. With 5 bases clipped from V and 1 base from J, the junction kept 8 bases outside the gene matches. Per germline, CDR1 MNHEY and CDR2 SMNVEV (reference sequence). In nucleotides, the CDR3 is TGTGCCAGCAGTCCCTTGGGACAGGGGGCCATCCAAGAGACCCAGTACTTC. This translates into CASSPLGQGAIQETQYF.

The CDR3 sequence is CASSSGAGYGDTQYF. The CDR3 DNA sequence: TGTGCCAGCAGCTCGGGGGCGGGTTATGGAGATACGCAGTATTTT. The rearrangement joins TRBV5-5 to TRBJ2-3; D may correspond to TRBD1 or TRBD2 (6 bases each). The ends were cut back, 3 bases at V and 5 bases at J, with 16 bases in the middle. This CDR3 contains 15 residues. Germline loops: CDR1 SGHKS, CDR2 YYEKEE (reference sequence).

This clonotype was observed many times. V is TRBV11-3 and J is TRBJ2-5; 8 bases map to TRBD2. The V gene's germline CDR1 is SGHNT and CDR2 YENEEA. This CDR3 is 15 amino acids long. J lost 1 base, V lost 2 bases, and 3 bases had no gene match. DNA for the CDR3: TGTGCCAGCAGCTTATTTGCGGGGGGCCAAGAGACCCAGTACTTC. This encodes CASSLFAGGQETQYF.

By its share, this clonotype is medium-sized (0.01 to 0.1%). The rearrangement uses TRBV20-1 and TRBJ1-1, with 8 nucleotides matching TRBD1. CDR3 length: 12 amino acids. Looked up from germline, CDR1 is DFQATT and CDR2 is SNEGSKA (reference sequence). J gave up 3 bases and V 3 bases, and 0 bases lay outside the gene matches. The CDR3 here is CSARTGDTEAFF. The CDR3 DNA sequence: TGCAGTGCTAGGACAGGGGACACTGAAGCTTTCTTT.

Sample share makes this clonotype medium-sized (0.01 to 0.1%). This chain connects TRBV20-1 to TRBJ2-1; no clear D gene. The germline V gene has CDR1 DFQATT and CDR2 SNEGSKA (reference sequence). The CDR3 has 15 amino acids. The ends were cut back, 3 bases at V and 1 base at J, with 13 bases in the middle. The CDR3 DNA reads as TGCAGTGCTAGCAAGGGCCTACATTCCTACAATGAGCAGTTCTTC. The encoded protein is CSASKGLHSYNEQFF.

The V call is TRBV11-2, the J call TRBJ2-7; D not resolved. With 5 bases removed from V and 4 bases from J, the gap between germline ends came to 18 bases. CDR3 length: 15 amino acids. Germline V lookup: CDR1 SGHAT, CDR2 FQNNGV. CDR3 protein: CASSRGEAKPYEQYF. The CDR3 nucleotides are TGTGCCAGCAGCCGAGGAGAGGCTAAACCATACGAGCAGTACTTC. Variable domain in full (rest from reference TRBV11-2 and TRBJ2-7): EAGVAQSPRYKIIEKRQSVAFWCNPISGHATLYWYQQILGQGPKLLIQFQNNGVVDDSQLPKDRFSAERLKGVDSTLKIQPAKLEDSAVYLCASSRGEAKPYEQYFGPGTRLTVT.

This clonotype has at least ten counts. The V gene is TRBV27, the J gene TRBJ1-5; D not certain. The germline gives CDR1 MNHEY, CDR2 SMNVEV (reference sequence). The CDR3 has 15 amino acids. V lost 0 bases to trimming and J lost 0 bases, with 6 bases between them. The CDR3 region is CASSLSGISNQPQHF. CDR3 nucleotide sequence: TGTGCCAGCAGTTTATCGGGCATTAGCAATCAGCCCCAGCATTTT.

This clonotype has ten or more counts. V usage is TRBV27 and J usage is TRBJ2-2; tentatively, D is TRBD2 (6 bases). CDR1 MNHEY and CDR2 SMNVEV come from the germline V gene (reference sequence). The V end was cut by 6 bases, the J end by 1 base, with 9 bases between. This CDR3 has 14 residues. CDR3 sequence (DNA): TGTGCCAGCAGCACGGGAGTGAACACCGGGGAGCTGTTTTTT. This codes for CASSTGVNTGELFF.

This clonotype was observed many times. The J gene is TRBJ1-4, the V gene TRBV5-1, with a tentative D call TRBD1 (5 bases). Trimming removed 1 base from V and 5 bases from J, with 12 bases in between. In germline, CDR1 is SGHRS, CDR2 YFSETQ. The CDR3 runs to 15 residues. The CDR3 bases are TGCGCCAGCAGCTTGTGGGCAGGGCGAAATGAAAAACTGTTTTTT. It encodes CASSLWAGRNEKLFF.

Turning to this clonotype: At one boundary the junction diverges from the germline segment, which might be a read error. The gene calls are TRBV30 and TRBJ1-6; TRBD1 might be the D (5 bases). The CDR3 extends over 14 amino acids. Germline CDR1 GTSNPN, CDR2 SVGIG (reference sequence). CDR3 protein: CAWSPHLTDSPLHF. Written as DNA, the CDR3 is TGTGCCTGGAGTCCCCACTTGACAGATTCACCCCTCCATTTT.

This clonotype was recorded at least ten times. The chain joins TRBV28 to TRBJ2-3; 9 bases line up with TRBD1. The V and J ends lost 8 bases and 9 bases, in that order; junction bases with no gene match: 6. The CDR3 loop spans 12 amino acids. Germline CDR1 reads MDHEN; CDR2 reads SYDVKM. The CDR3 DNA reads TGTGCCAGCCGCGGACAGGGGTTGACGCAGTATTTT. Translation: CASRGQGLTQYF.

The chain employs TRBV5-1 and TRBJ2-7, with D possibly matching TRBD2 (6 bases). The CDR3 consists of 14 residues. With 4 bases removed from V and 2 bases from J, the gap between germline ends came to 13 bases. The germline gives CDR1 SGHRS, CDR2 YFSETQ. The CDR3 loop reads CASSAGSSTYEQYF. As DNA, the CDR3 is TGCGCCAGCAGCGCCGGGAGTTCGACCTACGAGCAGTACTTC.

Concerning this clonotype itself: Being one base from a much bigger clone, this may be a read error. The chain has TRBV6-5 and TRBJ2-2; D is ambiguous. The length of the CDR3 is 13 residues. Germline V gene lookup returns CDR1 MNHEY and CDR2 SVGAGI. The CDR3 region has the DNA TGTGCCATCAGTTACTCTTACACCGGGGAGCTGTTTTTT. This codes for CAISYSYTGELFF.

This clonotype has at least ten counts. The chain couples TRBV12-5 to TRBJ1-1; D is uncertain. Per germline, CDR1 LGHNT and CDR2 FRNRAP. The CDR3 consists of 12 residues. Trimming removed 4 bases from V and 0 bases from J, with 3 bases in between. CDR3 DNA: TGTGCTAGTGGTTCGGTGAACACTGAAGCTTTCTTT. Translating it yields CASGSVNTEAFF.

Ten or more counts support this clonotype. This chain connects TRBV12-3 or TRBV12-4 to TRBJ1-2, with D possibly being TRBD1 (6 bases). The CDR3 is 14 residues long. V was pared by 6 bases and J by 6 bases, with 17 bases between. The CDR3 DNA reads as TGTGCCAGCAGCTTGGACAGACAGGCTCATGGCTACACCTTC. Amino acids: CASSLDRQAHGYTF.

This clonotype has just a few counts. This chain connects TRBV2 to TRBJ1-6; 8 nucleotides line up with TRBD1. With V trimmed by 9 bases and J by 8 bases, 6 bases remained unmatched. The CDR3 extends over 13 amino acids. CDR1 is SNHLY, CDR2 FYNNEI, per germline. This CDR3 is CARQQTGDSPLHF. In DNA, the CDR3 is TGTGCCAGACAACAGACAGGGGATTCACCCCTCCACTTT. Full variable domain (remainder filled in from reference TRBV2 and TRBJ1-6): EPEVTQTPSHQVTQMGQEVILRCVPISNHLYFYWYRQILGQKVEFLVSFYNNEISEKSEIFDDQFSVERPDGSNFTLKIRSTKLEDSAMYFCARQQTGDSPLHFGNGTRLTVT.

V gene TRBV7-9 combines with J gene TRBJ2-4, with 7 bases matching TRBD1. Unmatched junction bases numbered 4, after V lost 4 bases and J lost 7 bases. The germline V gene encodes CDR1 SEHNR and CDR2 FQNEAQ (reference sequence). This CDR3 region has 13 residues. CDR3 DNA sequence: TGTGCCAGCAGCTACCGGGACAGTAACATTCAGTACTTC. The encoded protein is CASSYRDSNIQYF. Full variable domain (rest looked up from reference TRBV7-9 and TRBJ2-4): DTGVSQNPRHKITKRGQNVTFRCDPISEHNRLYWYRQTLGQGPEFLTYFQNEAQLEKSRLLSDRFSAERPKGSFSTLEIQRTEQGDSAMYLCASSYRDSNIQYFGAGTRLSVL.

This rearrangement joins TRBV7-6 to TRBJ2-3, with 10 bases fitting TRBD2. Germline assignment: CDR1 SGHVS and CDR2 FNYEAQ. V was pared by 6 bases and J by 4 bases, with 10 bases of the junction left unmatched. The CDR3 contains 16 residues. The CDR3 DNA follows: TGTGCCAGCAGTCGGGCTAGCGGGAGTAGCCCAGATACGCAGTATTTT. Amino acids: CASSRASGSSPDTQYF.

Many counts were recorded for this clonotype. The V and J genes are TRBV11-2 and TRBJ1-4; a weak D match, TRBD1 (5 bases). The CDR3 totals 15 residues. Per germline, CDR1 SGHAT and CDR2 FQNNGV. V lost 1 base and J lost 0, with 6 bases in between. DNA of the CDR3: TGTGCCAGCAGCTTAGTGACAGCAACTAATGAAAAACTGTTTTTT. Translating it yields CASSLVTATNEKLFF.

This clonotype showed up just a few times. The V call is TRBV29-1, the J call TRBJ2-1; D possibly corresponds to TRBD1 (6 bases). CDR3 length equals 13 residues. Germline assignment: CDR1 SQVTM and CDR2 ANQGSEA. V was pared by 6 bases and J by 6 bases, with 15 bases between. In DNA form, the CDR3 reads TGCAGCGTGGGGGCACTAGGGACCAATGAGCAGTTCTTC. Its translation is CSVGALGTNEQFF.

This clonotype is medium-sized within its sample. The chain combines TRBV7-2 with TRBJ2-1; 9 positions match TRBD2. The germline V gene has CDR1 SGHTA and CDR2 FQGNSA. V trimming: 6 bases; J trimming: 3 bases; junction bases outside the gene matches: 9. The CDR3 sequence is 16 residues long. CDR3 sequence (DNA): TGTGCCAGCAGTTCCTATCCTAGCGGGGTCTACAATGAGCAGTTCTTC. Protein: CASSSYPSGVYNEQFF.

This clonotype was recorded at least ten times. This chain joins TRBV7-8 and TRBJ2-1; D is uncertain. Germline CDR1 SGHVS, CDR2 FQNEAQ. This CDR3 is built from 14 residues. Trimming removed 0 bases from V and 8 bases from J, with 11 bases in between. The CDR3 DNA follows: TGTGCCAGCAGCTTAGCGCCCTTTGCGGATGAGCAGTTCTTC. This encodes CASSLAPFADEQFF.

This clonotype was counted ten times or more. J is TRBJ2-6 and V is TRBV20-1; 8 nucleotides match TRBD1. Looked up from germline, CDR1 is DFQATT and CDR2 is SNEGSKA (reference sequence). This CDR3 is built from 15 residues. V was pared by 4 bases and J by 0 bases, with 2 bases of the junction left unmatched. This CDR3 is CSAIDRGSGANVLTF. The DNA of the CDR3 is TGCAGTGCTATCGACAGGGGCTCTGGGGCCAACGTCCTGACTTTC.

The chain recombines TRBV4-2 with TRBJ2-5, with 10 nucleotides matching TRBD2. The V gene's germline CDR1 is LGHNA and CDR2 YNFKEQ. The CDR3 is 16 residues long. V trimming: 2 bases; J trimming: 4 bases; junction bases outside the gene matches: 7. CDR3 DNA: TGTGCCAGCAGCCAACTACTAGCGGGGATGGTAGAGACCCAGTACTTC. This sequence encodes CASSQLLAGMVETQYF.